The present TCR beta chain was sequenced within a study of T cell changes during pregnancy in multiple sclerosis. V lost 2 bases and J lost 2, with 13 bases in between. Germline CDR1 SGHKS, CDR2 YYEKEE (reference sequence). The CDR3 runs 15 residues. Clones were read by immunoSEQ multiplex PCR, and TCRdb kept only the in-frame ones, dropping some. The data show some 60,000 clones, with 93% seen just once and approximately 1.8% held by the top ten. The source was peripheral blood, collected after pregnancy. This receptor was obtained from a female donor with multiple sclerosis, enrolled in a pregnancy study. The chain is built from TRBV5-5 and TRBJ1-1; a possible D gene is TRBD1 (6 bases). The CDR3 DNA reads TGTGCCAGCAGCTTATCCGACAGGTTTAACACTGAAGCTTTCTTT. It is translated as CASSLSDRFNTEAFF.